Listed here is a single TCR beta chain. Sequencing was performed with immunoSEQ multiplex PCR; in TCRdb, only in-frame clones are kept and a portion is missing. The data show approximately 20,000 clones, with 38% seen just once and about 0.95% held by the top ten. This CDR3 has 14 residues. The germline V gene encodes CDR1 LNHDA and CDR2 SQIVND (reference sequence). The V end was cut by 5 bases, the J end by 6 bases, with 13 bases between. The sample originates from a study of graft-versus-host responses after intestinal transplantation. Whole-study context: Transplant types were multivisceral, liver-intestinal, or isolated intestinal. Anti-thymocyte globulin induction was given to all recipients, followed by tacrolimus and steroids for 2 to 4 years. General study points: GvH clonotypes were identified within recipient marrow, with a subset emerging first in ileum or blood.

Sequencing was performed on alloreactive CD4+ T cells from a mixed lymphocyte reaction culture, taken before intestinal transplant. Subset here: CFSE-low proliferating T cells sorted from roughly six-day pre-transplant mixed lymphocyte reaction (GvH or HvG direction). The chain links TRBV19 to TRBJ2-2, with a tentative D call TRBD1 (6 bases). The source of this sequence is a human patient who received an intestinal transplant. The CDR3 DNA follows: TGTGCCAGTAGTGCCAGGGGAAGGGCCGGGGAGCTGTTTTTT. It codes for CASSARGRAGELFF.